This paragraph reports one T cell receptor (beta chain). Its cognate antigen is unknown. Germline CDR1 reads MNHEY; CDR2 reads SVGAGI. This CDR3 is 14 amino acids long. V was clipped by 2 bases and J by 5 bases, with 13 bases between them. The data were taken from a study of shared clonotypes between healthy human individuals. Whole-study context: Three CD4 naive, three CD4 memory, two CD8 naive and one CD8 memory plate were used per donor. Study-level findings and limits: Despite large depth, sorted-subset datasets appeared incompletely sequenced. Naive subsets, compared against memory subsets, generally had larger estimated richness values.

Original handling: Junction-only sequences without quality scores were provided by ImmunoSEQ, so filtering was different. Sequencing was performed with immunoSEQ multiplex PCR; in TCRdb, only in-frame clones are kept and a portion is missing. V, J and clone size are taken as reported in that table, and D and trimming were inferred from the DNA itself. The table records about 1.1 million clones, around 78% of them present only once. Sequences were obtained from memory CD4+ T cells from PBMCs. Noted subset: CD45RA-negative fraction. The sequence was obtained from a man younger than 30 in good health. Some clones in this sample may be carry-over from other donors' samples. The chain joins TRBV6-5 to TRBJ2-7, with D possibly TRBD2 on 6 matching bases. The CDR3 here is CASSYPGVVDEQYF. Here the CDR3 DNA reads TGTGCCAGCAGTTACCCGGGAGTCGTTGACGAGCAGTACTTC.